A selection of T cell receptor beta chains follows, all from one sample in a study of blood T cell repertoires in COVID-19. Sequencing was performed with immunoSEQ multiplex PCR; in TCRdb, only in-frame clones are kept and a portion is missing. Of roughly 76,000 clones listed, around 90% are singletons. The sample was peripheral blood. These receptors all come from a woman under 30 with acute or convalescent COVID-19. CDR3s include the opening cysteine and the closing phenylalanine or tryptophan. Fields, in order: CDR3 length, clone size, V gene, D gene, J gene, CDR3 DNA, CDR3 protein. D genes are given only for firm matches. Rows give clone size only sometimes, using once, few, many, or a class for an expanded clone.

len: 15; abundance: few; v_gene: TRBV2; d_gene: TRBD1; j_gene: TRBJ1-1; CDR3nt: TGTGCCAGCAGTGATTCGGGACAGGTGAACACTGAAGCTTTCTTT; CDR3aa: CASSDSGQVNTEAFF
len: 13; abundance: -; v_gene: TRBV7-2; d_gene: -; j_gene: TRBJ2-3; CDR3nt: TGTGCCAGCAGCTTAAATGCGGCAGATACGCAGTATTTT; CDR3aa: CASSLNAADTQYF
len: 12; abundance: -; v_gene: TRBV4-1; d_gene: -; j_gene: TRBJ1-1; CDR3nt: TGCGCCAGCAGCCCCTCGGAGGGTGGAGCTTTCTTT; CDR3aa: CASSPSEGGAFF
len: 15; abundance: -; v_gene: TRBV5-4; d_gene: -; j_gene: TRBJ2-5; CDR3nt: TGTGCCAGCAGCTCGCAAACAGGGATGGAGAAGACCCAGTACTTC; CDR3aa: CASSSQTGMEKTQYF
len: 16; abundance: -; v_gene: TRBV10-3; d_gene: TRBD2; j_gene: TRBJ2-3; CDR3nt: TGTGCCATCAGTGAGTCTTTAGCGGGGTTCTCAGATACGCAGTATTTT; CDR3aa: CAISESLAGFSDTQYF
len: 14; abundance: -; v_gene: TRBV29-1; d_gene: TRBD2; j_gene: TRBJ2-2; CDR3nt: TGCAGCGCCCAGGTGGGGGGGTACACCGGGGAGCTGTTTTTT; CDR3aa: CSAQVGGYTGELFF
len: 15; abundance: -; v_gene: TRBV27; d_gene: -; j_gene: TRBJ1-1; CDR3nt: TGTGCCAGCAGATTTACCACAGGGTTAAACACTGAAGCTTTCTTT; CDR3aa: CASRFTTGLNTEAFF
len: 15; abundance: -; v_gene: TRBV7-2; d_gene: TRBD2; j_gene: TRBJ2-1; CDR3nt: TGTGCCAGCAGCTTAGCTAGCGGGTTACTCAATGAGCAGTTCTTC; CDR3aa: CASSLASGLLNEQFF
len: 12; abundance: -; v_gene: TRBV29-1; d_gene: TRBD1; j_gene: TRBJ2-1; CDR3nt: TGCAGCGTATCCACAGGGGGCAATGAGCAGTTCTTC; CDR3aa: CSVSTGGNEQFF
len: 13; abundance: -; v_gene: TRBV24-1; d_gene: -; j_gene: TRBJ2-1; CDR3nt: TGTGCCACCAGTAACCGCAGGGTCGATGAGCAGTTCTTC; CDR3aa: CATSNRRVDEQFF
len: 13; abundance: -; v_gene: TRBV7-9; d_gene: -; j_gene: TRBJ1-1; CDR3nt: TGTGCCAGCGGCAGACAGACAAACACTGAAGCTTTCTTT; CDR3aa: CASGRQTNTEAFF
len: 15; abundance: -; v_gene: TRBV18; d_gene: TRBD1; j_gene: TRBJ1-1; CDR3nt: TGTGCCAGCTCATTAGGAGGGGGCGAAATCACTGAAGCTTTCTTT; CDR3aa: CASSLGGGEITEAFF
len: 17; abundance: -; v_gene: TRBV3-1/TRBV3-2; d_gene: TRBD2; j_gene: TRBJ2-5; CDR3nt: TGTGCCAGCGCTATCAAAGCACTAGCGGGAGGCGGGGAGACCCAGTACTTC; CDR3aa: CASAIKALAGGGETQYF
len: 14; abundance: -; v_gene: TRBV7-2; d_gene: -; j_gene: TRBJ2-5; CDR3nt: TGTGCCAGCAGCCTCTTGGGAGGGGGGGAGACCCAGTACTTC; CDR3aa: CASSLLGGGETQYF
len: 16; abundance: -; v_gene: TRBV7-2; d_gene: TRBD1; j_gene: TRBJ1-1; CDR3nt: TGTGCCAGCAGCCTCGGGACAGTCGCGGGGAACACTGAAGCTTTCTTT; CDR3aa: CASSLGTVAGNTEAFF
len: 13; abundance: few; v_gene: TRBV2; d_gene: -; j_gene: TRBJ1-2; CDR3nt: TGTGCCAGCAGCCAGTCTCACAACTATGGCTACACCTTC; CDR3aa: CASSQSHNYGYTF
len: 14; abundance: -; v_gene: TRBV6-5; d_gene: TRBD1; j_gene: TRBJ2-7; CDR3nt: TGTGCCAGCAGACAACCGGGACAGGGCATGAAGCAGTACTTC; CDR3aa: CASRQPGQGMKQYF
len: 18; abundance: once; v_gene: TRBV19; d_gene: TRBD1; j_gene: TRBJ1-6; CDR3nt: TGTGCCAGTAGTAGAAGGGGGCAAAAGAACTCCTATAATTCACCCCTCCACTTT; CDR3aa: CASSRRGQKNSYNSPLHF
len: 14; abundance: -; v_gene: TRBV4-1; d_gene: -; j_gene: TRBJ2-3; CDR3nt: TGCGCCAGCAGCCATTTCGACACTGACGATACGCAGTATTTT; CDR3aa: CASSHFDTDDTQYF
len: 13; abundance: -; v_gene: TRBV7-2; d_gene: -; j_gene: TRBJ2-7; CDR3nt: TGTGCCAGCAGTTCTCAAATGGGGGGAGAGCAGTACTTC; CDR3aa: CASSSQMGGEQYF
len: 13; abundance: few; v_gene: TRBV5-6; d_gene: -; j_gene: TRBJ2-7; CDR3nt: TGTGCCAGCAGCTTGTACAGAGCCTACGAGCAGTACTTC; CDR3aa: CASSLYRAYEQYF